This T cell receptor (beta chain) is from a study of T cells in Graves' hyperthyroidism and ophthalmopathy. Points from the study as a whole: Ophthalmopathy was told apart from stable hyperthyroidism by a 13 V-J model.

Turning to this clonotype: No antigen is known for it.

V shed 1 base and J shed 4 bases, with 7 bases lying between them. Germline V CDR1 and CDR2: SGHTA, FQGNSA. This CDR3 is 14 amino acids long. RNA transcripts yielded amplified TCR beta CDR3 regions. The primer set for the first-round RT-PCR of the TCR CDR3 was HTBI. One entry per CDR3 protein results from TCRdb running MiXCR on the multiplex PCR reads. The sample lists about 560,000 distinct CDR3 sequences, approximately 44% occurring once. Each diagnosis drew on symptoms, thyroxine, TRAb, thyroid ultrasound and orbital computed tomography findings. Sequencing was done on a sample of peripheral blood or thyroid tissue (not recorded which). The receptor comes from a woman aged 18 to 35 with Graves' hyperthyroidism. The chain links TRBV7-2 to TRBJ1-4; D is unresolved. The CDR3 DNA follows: TGTGCCAGCAGCTTAGAACAGTATAATGAAAAACTGTTTTTT. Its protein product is CASSLEQYNEKLFF.